Presented here are 22 T cell receptor beta chains from one specimen sequenced in a study of identifying expanded T cells in peripheral blood. The assay was immunoSEQ multiplex PCR, and TCRdb's table has in-frame clones only and misses some. The sample shows about 82,000 clones, approximately 90% of them seen only once. The sequencing input was blood. The receptor set was obtained from a person aged 18 to 75 in good health.

The chain joins TRBV14 to TRBJ2-3; the match to TRBD2 covers 9 bases. The CDR3 is 15 amino acids. Germline CDR1 is SGHDN and CDR2 is FVKESK. Trimming took 5 bases from V and 4 from J; bases not matched to a gene: 7. The CDR3 region is CASSAGTSKADTQYF. The DNA for the CDR3 is TGTGCCAGCAGCGCCGGGACTAGCAAGGCAGATACGCAGTATTTT. The full variable domain, in which reference TRBV14 and TRBJ2-3 provide the parts outside the CDR3, is EAGVTQFPSHSVIEKGQTVTLRCDPISGHDNLYWYRRVMGKEIKFLLHFVKESKQDESGMPNNRFLAERTGGTYSTLKVQPAELEDSGVYFCASSAGTSKADTQYFGPGTRLTVL.

The gene calls are TRBV5-4 and TRBJ2-1, with 7 bases fitting TRBD1. Germline-derived CDR1 and CDR2 are SGHNT and YYREEE (reference sequence). The trim removed 4 bases at V and 4 bases at J, leaving 8 bases unmatched. CDR3 length equals 15 residues. Here the CDR3 DNA reads TGTGCCAGCAGCCGGGGACAGAATTTTTACAATGAGCAGTTCTTC. Amino acid sequence: CASSRGQNFYNEQFF.

This chain uses TRBV9 with TRBJ1-3, with D possibly TRBD1 on 5 matching bases. Germline loops: CDR1 SGDLS, CDR2 YYNGEE. V was pared by 0 bases and J by 8 bases, with 9 bases between. The CDR3 is made up of 13 amino acids. The CDR3 loop is CASSVGLGDTIYF. CDR3 DNA sequence: TGTGCCAGCAGCGTAGGATTGGGGGACACCATATATTTT.

This chain connects TRBV10-2 to TRBJ2-1; a possible D gene is TRBD2 (6 bases). The germline gives CDR1 WSHSY, CDR2 SAAADI. This CDR3 has 16 residues. V lost 1 base and J lost 5, with 15 bases in between. The CDR3 region has the DNA TGCGCCAGCAGTGAGTTCGGATGGGGGGTAAACAATGAGCAGTTCTTC. Amino acids: CASSEFGWGVNNEQFF.

The genes are TRBV27 and TRBJ2-7; weak D call: TRBD2 (6 bases). In germline, CDR1 is MNHEY, CDR2 SMNVEV (reference sequence). This CDR3 is built from 14 residues. Trimming pared 2 bases from V and 5 bases from J, leaving 13 bases between. CDR3 in DNA: TGTGCCAGCAGTTTAGACCGACTAGTACACGAGCAGTACTTC. This gives the protein CASSLDRLVHEQYF.

V gene TRBV7-2 combines with J gene TRBJ2-3, with D maybe TRBD2 (5 bases). The V gene lost 4 bases and the J gene lost 4 bases, with 9 bases spanning the gap. The V gene's germline CDR1 is SGHTA and CDR2 FQGNSA. This CDR3 is 13 amino acids long. The chain's CDR3 is CASSSRTADTQYF. The CDR3 DNA sequence: TGTGCCAGCAGCTCTCGGACTGCAGATACGCAGTATTTT.

The chain couples TRBV16 to TRBJ1-3, with D hard to call. Germline CDR1 and CDR2: KGHSY and FQNENV. The CDR3 covers 15 residues. V was cut by 8 bases and J by 4 bases, with 18 bases left in between. This CDR3 is CASSPEASRGNTIYF. Here the CDR3 DNA reads TGTGCCAGCTCTCCGGAGGCGTCGAGAGGAAACACCATATATTTT.

In regard to this clone: Other DNA sequences in the sample encode the same CDR3. The rearrangement joins TRBV30 to TRBJ1-3; D remains unclear. Deletions cut 0 bases from V and 0 bases from J, with 6 bases between. The CDR3 sequence is 14 residues long. The V gene's germline CDR1 is GTSNPN and CDR2 SVGIG (reference sequence). CDR3 bases: TGTGCCTGGAGTGTAGGCGGCTCTGGAAACACCATATATTTT. Its translation: CAWSVGGSGNTIYF.

CDR3 in amino acids: CASMVETGNTIYF. The CDR3 region has the DNA TGTGCCAGCATGGTGGAAACTGGAAACACCATATATTTT. The rearrangement links TRBV2 to TRBJ1-3, with no clear D. CDR3 length equals 13 residues. V was clipped by 7 bases and J by 2 bases, with 9 bases between them. From germline, CDR1 is SNHLY and CDR2 FYNNEI. The complete variable domain, with remaining parts taken from reference TRBV2 and TRBJ1-3, reads EPEVTQTPSHQVTQMGQEVILRCVPISNHLYFYWYRQILGQKVEFLVSFYNNEISEKSEIFDDQFSVERPDGSNFTLKIRSTKLEDSAMYFCASMVETGNTIYFGEGSWLTVV.

The chain has TRBV5-1 and TRBJ2-1, with 7 bases fitting TRBD2. The CDR3 has 15 residues. With V trimmed by 4 bases and J by 8 bases, 12 bases remained unmatched. Germline-derived CDR1 and CDR2 are SGHRS and YFSETQ. CDR3 nucleotides: TGCGCCAGCAGCCCCAGGGAGGGCTTTGTCCATGAGCAGTTCTTC. This sequence encodes CASSPREGFVHEQFF.

A single count supports this clone. The chain employs TRBV7-9 and TRBJ2-3, with TRBD2 matching over 11 bases. The CDR3 spans 16 residues. The V gene's germline CDR1 is SEHNR and CDR2 FQNEAQ (reference sequence). After removal of 5 bases from V and 0 bases from J, the junction contained 4 bases not matched to a gene. Written as DNA, the CDR3 is TGTGCCAGCAGCCAAGGGACTAGCGGAAGCACAGATACGCAGTATTTT. It is translated as CASSQGTSGSTDTQYF.

This sequence joins TRBV5-1 and TRBJ1-3, with D tentatively TRBD1 (5 bases). The CDR3 covers 21 residues. The V gene lost 1 base and the J gene lost 0 bases, with 26 bases spanning the gap. From germline, CDR1 is SGHRS and CDR2 YFSETQ. CDR3 region: CASSLLPPGILEGRSGNTIYF. The CDR3 DNA is TGCGCCAGCAGCTTGCTCCCCCCCGGAATATTGGAGGGACGCTCTGGAAACACCATATATTTT.

The chain uses TRBV5-1 and TRBJ1-5; D gene ambiguous. CDR1 is SGHRS, CDR2 YFSETQ, per germline. V lost 0 bases and J 4 bases, leaving 8 bases between the germline ends. The CDR3 is 14 amino acids. The CDR3 DNA is TGCGCCAGCAGCTTGGGGGCGGAGAATCAGCCCCAGCATTTT. It encodes CASSLGAENQPQHF.

This chain uses TRBV18 with TRBJ1-2, with D tentatively TRBD1 (6 bases). Germline CDR1 is KGHSH and CDR2 is LQKENI. V lost 6 bases and J lost 3, with 11 bases in between. This CDR3 contains 13 residues. CDR3 bases: TGTGCCAGCTCGGGGGCTCTTGACTATGGCTACACCTTC. As protein: CASSGALDYGYTF.

The chain uses TRBV21-1 and TRBJ2-7; TRBD1 is the table's D call and was not checked against the DNA. TRBV21-1 is recorded as a pseudogene. This CDR3 is built from 15 residues. For the CDR3, the DNA is TGTGCCAGCAGCAGGGCAGGGCCCCTCGTCGGCGAGCAGTACTTC. Its protein is CASSRAGPLVGEQYF.

V and J are TRBV10-3 and TRBJ1-1; D remains unclear. The CDR3 sequence is 14 residues long. Germline-derived CDR1 and CDR2 are ENHRY and SYGVKD. V lost 3 bases to trimming and J lost 0 bases, with 8 bases between them. CDR3: CAISDRTLNTEAFF. The DNA of the CDR3 is TGTGCCATCAGTGATCGCACTTTGAACACTGAAGCTTTCTTT.

This clone has just a few counts. The chain carries TRBV12-5 and TRBJ1-4; 8 bases align to TRBD1. This CDR3 region has 14 residues. J was trimmed by 6 bases and V by 6 bases; bases with no gene match: 6. Germline CDR1 is LGHNT and CDR2 is FRNRAP. CDR3 protein: CASGPGTGYEKLFF. The CDR3 DNA is TGTGCTAGTGGCCCCGGGACAGGTTATGAAAAACTGTTTTTT.

This sequence joins TRBV5-1 and TRBJ2-6; D not resolved. V was cut by 3 bases and J by 4 bases, with 8 bases left in between. The CDR3 loop spans 14 amino acids. Germline V gives CDR1 SGHRS, CDR2 YFSETQ. DNA of the CDR3: TGCGCCAGCAGCTCCCACCCGGGGGCCAACGTCCTGACTTTC. As protein: CASSSHPGANVLTF. The full variable domain, rest sourced from reference TRBV5-1 and TRBJ2-6, is KAGVTQTPRYLIKTRGQQVTLSCSPISGHRSVSWYQQTPGQGLQFLFEYFSETQRNKGNFPGRFSGRQFSNSRSEMNVSTLELGDSALYLCASSSHPGANVLTFGAGSRLTVL.

This clone came up once. The chain is built from TRBV10-1 and TRBJ2-3; either TRBD1 or TRBD2 may supply D (5 bases each). V was trimmed by 3 bases and J by 1 base, leaving 14 bases between them. The CDR3 is 16 amino acids. Germline CDR1 is WNHNN and CDR2 is SYGVQD (reference sequence). CDR3 coding DNA: TGCGCCAGCAGTGAAACCTGGGACGACCGCACAGATACGCAGTATTTT. Amino acids: CASSETWDDRTDTQYF.

V gene TRBV30 combines with J gene TRBJ1-5; D ambiguous. CDR1 is GTSNPN, CDR2 SVGIG, per germline (reference sequence). The CDR3 is made up of 14 amino acids. Trimming took off 2 bases at V and 5 bases at J, with 13 bases between the two ends. The CDR3 coding sequence is TGTGCCTGGAGTAAACGCGGAGACTATCAGCCCCAGCATTTT. As protein: CAWSKRGDYQPQHF.

The rearrangement uses TRBV15 and TRBJ2-7; 9 bases match TRBD1. CDR3 length: 15 residues. V gave up 5 bases and J gave up 3 bases; unmatched junction bases: 8. Germline CDR1 and CDR2: LNHNV and YYDKDF (reference sequence). CDR3 nucleotides: TGTGCCACCAGCCCGGGGACAGGGTACAGCTACGAGCAGTACTTC. Translating gives CATSPGTGYSYEQYF.

The chain joins TRBV5-1 to TRBJ2-5; 9 bases map to TRBD1. The CDR3 runs 15 residues. CDR1 SGHRS and CDR2 YFSETQ come from the germline V gene. V lost 3 bases, J lost 2 bases, and 5 bases stayed unmatched. The CDR3 region is CASSSVQGAQETQYF. The CDR3 DNA sequence: TGCGCCAGCAGCTCGGTACAGGGGGCTCAAGAGACCCAGTACTTC.